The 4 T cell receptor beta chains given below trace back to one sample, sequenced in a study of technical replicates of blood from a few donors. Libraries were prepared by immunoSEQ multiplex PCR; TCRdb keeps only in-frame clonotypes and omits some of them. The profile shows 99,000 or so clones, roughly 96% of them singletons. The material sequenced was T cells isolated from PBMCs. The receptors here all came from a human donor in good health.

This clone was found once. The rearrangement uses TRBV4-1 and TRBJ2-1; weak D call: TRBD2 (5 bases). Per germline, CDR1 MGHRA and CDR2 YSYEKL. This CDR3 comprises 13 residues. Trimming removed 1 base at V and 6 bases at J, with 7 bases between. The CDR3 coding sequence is TGCGCCAGCAGCCAAGCCGGGGTCAATGAGCAGTTCTTC. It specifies CASSQAGVNEQFF.

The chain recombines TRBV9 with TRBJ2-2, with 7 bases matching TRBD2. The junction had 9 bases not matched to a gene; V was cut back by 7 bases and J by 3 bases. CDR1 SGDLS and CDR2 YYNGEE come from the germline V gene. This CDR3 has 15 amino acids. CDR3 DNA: TGTGCCAGCTCGCCACTCCGGGAGGACACCGGGGAGCTGTTTTTT. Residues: CASSPLREDTGELFF.

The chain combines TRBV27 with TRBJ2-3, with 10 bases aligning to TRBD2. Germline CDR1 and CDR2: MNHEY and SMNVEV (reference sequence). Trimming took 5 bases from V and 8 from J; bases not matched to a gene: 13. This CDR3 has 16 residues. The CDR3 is CASSPFTEASGSTQYF. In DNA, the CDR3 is TGTGCCAGCAGTCCATTTACGGAGGCTAGCGGGAGTACGCAGTATTTT.

CDR3 nucleotide sequence: TGTGCCAGTAGTAGCGGGGGGGCTTGGGAGACCCAGTACTTC. This translates into CASSSGGAWETQYF. V and J are TRBV19 and TRBJ2-5, with 9 bases fitting TRBD2. Looked up from germline, CDR1 is LNHDA and CDR2 is SQIVND (reference sequence). V lost 4 bases to trimming and J lost 5 bases; unmatched junction nucleotides: 5. The CDR3 has 14 residues.